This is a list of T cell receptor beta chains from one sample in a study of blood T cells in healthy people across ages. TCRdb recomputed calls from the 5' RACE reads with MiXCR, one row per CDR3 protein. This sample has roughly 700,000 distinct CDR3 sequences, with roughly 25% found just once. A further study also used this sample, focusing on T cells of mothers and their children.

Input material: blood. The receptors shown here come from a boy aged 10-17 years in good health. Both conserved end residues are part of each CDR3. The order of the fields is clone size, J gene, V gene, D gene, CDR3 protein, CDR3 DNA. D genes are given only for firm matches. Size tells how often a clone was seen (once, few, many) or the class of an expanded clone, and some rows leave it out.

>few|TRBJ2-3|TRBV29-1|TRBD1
CSVDLGQGADTQYF
TGCAGCGTTGATCTGGGACAGGGTGCAGATACGCAGTATTTT
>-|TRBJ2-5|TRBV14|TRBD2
CASSQGGLAGEVQYF
TGTGCCAGCAGCCAAGGCGGCCTAGCGGGAGAGGTCCAGTACTTC
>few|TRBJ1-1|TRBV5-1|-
CASSLAGLRNSEAFF
TGCGCCAGCAGCTTGGCCGGCTTAAGGAACTCTGAAGCTTTCTTT
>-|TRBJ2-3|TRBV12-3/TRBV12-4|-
CASRYAGSPRTDTQYF
TGTGCCAGCAGATATGCAGGGTCTCCCCGCACAGATACGCAGTATTTT
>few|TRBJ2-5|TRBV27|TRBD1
CASSLSQTGGAETQYF
TGTGCCAGCAGTTTATCCCAGACAGGGGGCGCAGAGACCCAGTACTTC
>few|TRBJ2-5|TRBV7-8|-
CASSFPRNSLGETQYF
TGTGCCAGCAGCTTCCCGCGCAACTCGCTGGGGGAGACCCAGTACTTC
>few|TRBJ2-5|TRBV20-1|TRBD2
CSARERGTQETQYF
TGCAGTGCTAGGGAGCGGGGGACTCAAGAGACCCAGTACTTC
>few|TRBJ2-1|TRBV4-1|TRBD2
CASSHPGWREGSASYNEQFF
TGCGCCAGCAGCCACCCAGGTTGGCGGGAGGGCTCAGCCTCCTACAATGAGCAGTTCTTC
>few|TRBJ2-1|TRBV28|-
CASSVVSSYNEQFF
TGTGCCAGCAGTGTGGTAAGCTCCTACAATGAGCAGTTCTTC
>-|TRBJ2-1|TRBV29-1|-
CSVDELGNEQFF
TGCAGCGTTGACGAGCTGGGCAATGAGCAGTTCTTC
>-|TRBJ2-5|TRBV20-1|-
CSAGWGSETQYF
TGCAGTGCCGGTTGGGGGTCGGAGACCCAGTACTTC
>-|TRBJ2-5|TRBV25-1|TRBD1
CASSQDRGLGETQYF
TGTGCCAGCAGTCAGGACAGGGGGCTTGGGGAGACCCAGTACTTC
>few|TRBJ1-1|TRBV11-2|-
CASSSLTVTMNTEAFF
TGTGCCAGCAGCTCATTGACAGTGACCATGAACACTGAAGCTTTCTTT
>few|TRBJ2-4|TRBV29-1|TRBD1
CSVPGQGSSKNIQYF
TGCAGCGTTCCTGGACAGGGTTCTTCCAAAAACATTCAGTACTTC
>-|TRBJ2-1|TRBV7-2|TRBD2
CASSLSSGGLSYNEQFF
TGTGCCAGCAGCTTGTCTAGCGGGGGTCTCTCCTACAATGAGCAGTTCTTC
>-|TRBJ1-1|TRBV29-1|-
CSVAPTVRTANTEAFF
TGCAGCGTTGCGCCGACAGTAAGGACAGCGAACACTGAAGCTTTCTTT
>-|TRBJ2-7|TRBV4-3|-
CASSQGHRSYERYF
TGCGCCAGCAGCCAAGGCCACCGCTCCTACGAGCGGTACTTC
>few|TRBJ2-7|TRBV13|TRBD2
CASSLAGLAEGYEQYF
TGTGCCAGCAGCTTAGCGGGACTAGCGGAGGGCTACGAGCAGTACTTC
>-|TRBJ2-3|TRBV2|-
CATKRLASTDTQYF
TGTGCCACCAAAAGGCTAGCGAGCACAGATACGCAGTATTTT
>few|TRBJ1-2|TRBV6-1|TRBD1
CASSDGTDPLGYTF
TGTGCCAGCAGTGATGGGACAGATCCTCTAGGCTACACCTTC
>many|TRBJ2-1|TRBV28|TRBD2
CASSPGLAGEQFF
TGTGCCAGCAGTCCGGGACTAGCGGGAGAGCAGTTCTTC
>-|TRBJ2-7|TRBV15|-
CATSRDLRDIDEQYF
TGTGCCACCAGCAGAGACCTTCGGGACATTGACGAGCAGTACTTC
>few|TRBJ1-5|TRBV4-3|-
CASSQEGREALNQPQHF
TGCGCCAGCAGCCAAGAAGGCAGGGAGGCACTCAATCAGCCCCAGCATTTT
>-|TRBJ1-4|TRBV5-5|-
CASSLGQDLFLFF
TGTGCCAGCAGCTTGGGACAGGACCTCTTTCTGTTTTTT
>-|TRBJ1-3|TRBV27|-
CASSLSFGAGNTIYF
TGTGCCAGCAGTTTATCGTTCGGGGCTGGAAACACCATATATTTT
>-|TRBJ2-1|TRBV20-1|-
CSAETTGTNEQFF
TGCAGTGCCGAAACAACGGGAACCAATGAGCAGTTCTTC
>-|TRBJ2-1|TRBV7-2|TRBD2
CASSRLAGFDEQFF
TGTGCCAGCAGCCGACTAGCGGGGTTCGATGAGCAGTTCTTC
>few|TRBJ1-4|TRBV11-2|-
CASSWGPFSGEKLFF
TGTGCCAGCAGTTGGGGCCCGTTCAGTGGTGAAAAACTGTTTTTT
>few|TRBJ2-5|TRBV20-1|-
CSVAFRVTETQYF
TGCAGTGTCGCGTTTCGGGTTACGGAGACCCAGTACTTC
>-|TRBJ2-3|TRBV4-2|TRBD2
CASSQRAGVIDTQYF
TGTGCCAGCAGCCAACGAGCGGGAGTTATCGATACGCAGTATTTT
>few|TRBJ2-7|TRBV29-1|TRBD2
CSVGTSGAYEQYF
TGCAGCGTTGGGACTAGCGGGGCCTACGAGCAGTACTTC
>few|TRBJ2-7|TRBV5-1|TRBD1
CASSPKDRELVYEQYF
TGCGCCAGCAGCCCCAAGGACAGGGAACTCGTCTACGAGCAGTACTTC
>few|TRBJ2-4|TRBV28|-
CASSLQGNKNIQYF
TGTGCCAGCAGTTTACAGGGGAACAAAAACATTCAGTACTTC
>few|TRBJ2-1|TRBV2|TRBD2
CASRVDSGGANEQFF
TGTGCCAGCAGGGTGGATAGCGGGGGGGCAAATGAGCAGTTCTTC
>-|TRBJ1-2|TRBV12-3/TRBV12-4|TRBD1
CASRESGGNGYTF
TGTGCCAGCAGGGAGTCAGGGGGGAACGGCTACACCTTC
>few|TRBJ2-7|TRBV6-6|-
CASSYTRTANYEQYF
TGTGCCAGCAGTTACACCCGGACAGCTAACTACGAGCAGTACTTC
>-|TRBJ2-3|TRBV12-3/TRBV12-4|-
CASAFRDPRAADTQYF
TGTGCCAGCGCGTTTCGAGACCCCCGTGCCGCAGATACGCAGTATTTT
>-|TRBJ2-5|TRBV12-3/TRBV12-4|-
CASRPLWRPPGTRETQYF
TGTGCCAGCAGGCCTCTTTGGCGGCCACCGGGGACAAGAGAGACCCAGTACTTC
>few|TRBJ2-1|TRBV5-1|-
CASSSDPGVNEQFF
TGCGCCAGCAGCTCGGACCCGGGAGTCAATGAGCAGTTCTTC
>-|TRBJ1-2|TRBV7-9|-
CASSLSDSYGYTF
TGTGCCAGCAGCTTATCGGACAGCTATGGCTACACCTTC
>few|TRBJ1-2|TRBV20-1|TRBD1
CSARGPGQGSRLPGYTF
TGCAGTGCTAGAGGTCCGGGACAGGGAAGCCGCCTTCCTGGCTACACCTTC
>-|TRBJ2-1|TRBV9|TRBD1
CASSNPRTGGTNEQFF
TGTGCCAGCAGCAACCCCCGGACAGGGGGCACGAATGAGCAGTTCTTC
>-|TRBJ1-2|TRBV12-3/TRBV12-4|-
CASGWPGGYGYTF
TGTGCCAGCGGGTGGCCGGGTGGCTATGGCTACACCTTC
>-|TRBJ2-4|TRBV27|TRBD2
CASSSETSGKYIQYF
TGTGCCAGCAGTTCGGAGACTAGCGGGAAGTACATTCAGTACTTC
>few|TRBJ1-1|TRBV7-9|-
CACSLVAHTEAFF
TGTGCCTGCAGCTTAGTCGCCCACACTGAAGCTTTCTTT
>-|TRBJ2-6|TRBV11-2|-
CASRLSLSSGANVLTF
TGTGCCAGCAGACTTAGCTTAAGCTCTGGGGCCAACGTCCTGACTTTC
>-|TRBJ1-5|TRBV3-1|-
CASSPGFPNNQPQHF
TGTGCCAGCAGCCCAGGGTTCCCGAACAATCAGCCCCAGCATTTT